This record looks at one T cell receptor beta chain sequence and its context. At least 7 million PBMCs were isolated per sample. The data stem from a study of blood T cells in healthy people across ages. For the study at large: Capture via template switching afforded approximately one barcoded beta molecule per two T cells.

The use of a sample-barcoded 5' primer and a J-beta primer mix characterized a second PCR of roughly 6 to 11 cycles. Each CDR3 protein is one row after TCRdb ran MiXCR on the 5' RACE reads. The sample comprises 850,000 to 1,100,000 distinct CDR3 sequences, more than 30% of which are singletons, and roughly 14% rests with the top ten. Germline CDR1 SGHTA, CDR2 FQGNSA. The CDR3 spans 15 residues. The V end was cut by 1 base, the J end by 8 bases, with 17 bases between. The rearrangement joins TRBV7-2 to TRBJ1-1, with D unresolved. The specimen was blood. The TCR comes from a man between 18 and 29 years old in good health. In DNA form, the CDR3 reads TGTGCCAGCAGCTTAGAGCCCAGCGGTGCCAGGGAAGCTTTCTTT. Residues: CASSLEPSGAREAFF.